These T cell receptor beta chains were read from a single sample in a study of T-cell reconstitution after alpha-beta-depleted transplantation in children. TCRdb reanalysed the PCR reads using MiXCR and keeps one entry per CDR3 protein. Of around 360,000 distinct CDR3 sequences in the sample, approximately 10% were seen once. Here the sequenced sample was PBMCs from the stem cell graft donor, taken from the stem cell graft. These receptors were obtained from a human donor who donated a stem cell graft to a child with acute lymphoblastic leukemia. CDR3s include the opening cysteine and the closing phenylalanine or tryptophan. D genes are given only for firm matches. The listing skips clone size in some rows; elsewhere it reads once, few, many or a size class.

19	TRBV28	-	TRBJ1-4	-	TGTGCCAGCAGTTTATGGCCCCAGGGGCAGGGAACAACTAATGAAAAACTGTTTTTT	CASSLWPQGQGTTNEKLFF
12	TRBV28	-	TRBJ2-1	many	TGTGCCAGCAGTCTCCCCCGTGGGGGGCAGTTCTTC	CASSLPRGGQFF
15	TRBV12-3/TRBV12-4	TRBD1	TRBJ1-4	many	TGTGCCAGCAGTCTGCTAACCCGGACAGGGGAAAAACTGTTTTTT	CASSLLTRTGEKLFF
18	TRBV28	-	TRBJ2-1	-	TGTGCCAGCAGTTCCCGCTCTCGAGGCGGACGCTCCTACAATGAGCAGTTCTTC	CASSSRSRGGRSYNEQFF
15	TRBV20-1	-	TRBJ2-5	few	TGCAGTGCTAGACTGGTAGCGGCAGACCGGGAGACCCAGTACTTC	CSARLVAADRETQYF
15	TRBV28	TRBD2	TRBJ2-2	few	TGTGCCAGCAGTTTATGGGGACTAGTCACCGGGGAGCTGTTTTTT	CASSLWGLVTGELFF
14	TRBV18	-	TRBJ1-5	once	TGTGCCAGCCCCCGAGCGGGGGACGATCAGCCCCAGCATTTT	CASPRAGDDQPQHF
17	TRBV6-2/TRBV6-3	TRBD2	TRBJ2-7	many	TGTGCCAGCAGTTACGGAGGACTAGCGGGAGTCCCCTACGAGCAGTACTTC	CASSYGGLAGVPYEQYF
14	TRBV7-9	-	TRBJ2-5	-	TGTGCCAGCAGCTTTTTAGCGGTCGCGGAGACCCAGTACTTC	CASSFLAVAETQYF
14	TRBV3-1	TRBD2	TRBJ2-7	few	TGTGCCAGCAGCCAGGGATTAGCGGGTGAGGAGCAGTACTTC	CASSQGLAGEEQYF
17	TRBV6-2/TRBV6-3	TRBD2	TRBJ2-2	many	TGTGCCAGCAGTTCAAGCGGACTAGCGGGAGGTGCGGGGGAGCTGTTTTTT	CASSSSGLAGGAGELFF
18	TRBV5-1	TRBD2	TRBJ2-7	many	TGCGCCAGCAGCTTGGCCGGACAGCGGGAGTTCCTGGTCTACGAGCAGTACTTC	CASSLAGQREFLVYEQYF
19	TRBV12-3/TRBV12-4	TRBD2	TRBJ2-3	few	TGTGCCAGCAGTCCCGGGACTAGCGGGGGCGTAGGGGGAACAGATACGCAGTATTTT	CASSPGTSGGVGGTDTQYF
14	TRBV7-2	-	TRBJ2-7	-	TGTGCCAGCAGCGCTTGGGGGAGTAGCTACGAGCAGTACTTC	CASSAWGSSYEQYF
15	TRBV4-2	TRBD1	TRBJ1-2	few	TGTGCCAGCAGCCAAGGACAGGGTCTGAACTATGGCTACACCTTC	CASSQGQGLNYGYTF
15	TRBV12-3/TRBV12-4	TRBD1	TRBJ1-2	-	TGTGCCAGCAGTCTAGCGACAGGGAAGAACTATGGCTACACCTTC	CASSLATGKNYGYTF